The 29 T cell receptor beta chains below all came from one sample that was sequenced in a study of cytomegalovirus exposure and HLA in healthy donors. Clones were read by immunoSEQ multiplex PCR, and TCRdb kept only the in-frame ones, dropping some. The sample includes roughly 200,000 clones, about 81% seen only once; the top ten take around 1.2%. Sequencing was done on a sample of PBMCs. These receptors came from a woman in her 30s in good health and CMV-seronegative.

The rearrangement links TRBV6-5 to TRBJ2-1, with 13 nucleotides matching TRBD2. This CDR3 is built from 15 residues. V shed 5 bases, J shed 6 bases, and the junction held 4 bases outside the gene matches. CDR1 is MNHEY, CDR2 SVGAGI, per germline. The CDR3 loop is CASSLGLAGVNEQFF. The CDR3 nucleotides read TGTGCCAGCAGTCTCGGACTAGCGGGAGTCAATGAGCAGTTCTTC.

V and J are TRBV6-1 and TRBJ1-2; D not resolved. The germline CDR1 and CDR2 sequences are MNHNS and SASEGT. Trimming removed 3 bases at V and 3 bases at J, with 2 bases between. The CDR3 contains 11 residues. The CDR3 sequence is CASSDYYGYTF. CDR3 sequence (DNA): TGTGCCAGCAGTGACTACTATGGCTACACCTTC.

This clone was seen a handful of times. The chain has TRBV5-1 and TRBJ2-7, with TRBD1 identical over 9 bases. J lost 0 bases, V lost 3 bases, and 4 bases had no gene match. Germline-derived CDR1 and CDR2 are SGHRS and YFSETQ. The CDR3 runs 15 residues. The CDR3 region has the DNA TGCGCCAGCAGCTCGCGGGGACAGGGCTCCTACGAGCAGTACTTC. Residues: CASSSRGQGSYEQYF.

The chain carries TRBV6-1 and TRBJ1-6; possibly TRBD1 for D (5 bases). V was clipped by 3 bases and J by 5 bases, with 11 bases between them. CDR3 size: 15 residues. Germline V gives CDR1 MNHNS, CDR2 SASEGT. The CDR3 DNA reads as TGTGCCAGCAGTGATTCGCCGGGGGATAATTCACCCCTCCACTTT. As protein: CASSDSPGDNSPLHF.

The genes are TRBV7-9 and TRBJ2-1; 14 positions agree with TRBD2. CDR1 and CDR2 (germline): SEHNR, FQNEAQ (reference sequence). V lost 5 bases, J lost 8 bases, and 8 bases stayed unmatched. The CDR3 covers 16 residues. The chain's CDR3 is CASSPGTSGGIHEQFF. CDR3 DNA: TGTGCCAGCAGCCCAGGGACTAGCGGGGGTATTCATGAGCAGTTCTTC.

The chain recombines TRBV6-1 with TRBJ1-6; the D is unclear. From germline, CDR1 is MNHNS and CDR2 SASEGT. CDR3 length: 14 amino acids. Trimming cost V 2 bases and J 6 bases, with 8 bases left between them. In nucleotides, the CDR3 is TGTGCCAGCAGTGAACGGGGTCGTAATTCACCCCTCCACTTT. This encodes CASSERGRNSPLHF.

The CDR3 DNA sequence: TGTGCCAGCAGCTTATTCTCGGTCAGGGCAGAGACCCAGTACTTC. Its translation is CASSLFSVRAETQYF. The chain uses TRBV7-2 and TRBJ2-5; D is possibly TRBD1 (5 bases). With 2 bases removed from V and 4 bases from J, the gap between germline ends came to 14 bases. The germline V gene encodes CDR1 SGHTA and CDR2 FQGNSA. The CDR3 length is 15 residues.

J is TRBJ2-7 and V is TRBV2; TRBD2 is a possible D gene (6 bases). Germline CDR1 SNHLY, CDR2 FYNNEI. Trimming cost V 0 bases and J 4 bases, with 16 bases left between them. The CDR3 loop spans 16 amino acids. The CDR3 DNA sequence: TGTGCCAGCAGTGAAGCCTGGAACGGGGGATTGTACGAGCAGTACTTC. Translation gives CASSEAWNGGLYEQYF.

CDR3 loop: CASSSGAPYEQYF. The CDR3 nucleotides are TGTGCCAGCAGCTCAGGGGCCCCCTACGAGCAGTACTTC. The chain couples TRBV6-1 to TRBJ2-7, with a tentative D call TRBD1 (6 bases). Trimming cost V 6 bases and J 2 bases, with 11 bases left between them. The CDR3 consists of 13 residues. In germline, CDR1 is MNHNS, CDR2 SASEGT.

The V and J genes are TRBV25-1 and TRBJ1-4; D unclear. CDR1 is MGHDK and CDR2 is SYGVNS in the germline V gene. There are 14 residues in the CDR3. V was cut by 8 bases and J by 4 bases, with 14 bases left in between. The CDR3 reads CASGSGGSNEKLFF. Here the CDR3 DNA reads TGTGCCAGCGGATCAGGTGGGAGTAATGAAAAACTGTTTTTT.

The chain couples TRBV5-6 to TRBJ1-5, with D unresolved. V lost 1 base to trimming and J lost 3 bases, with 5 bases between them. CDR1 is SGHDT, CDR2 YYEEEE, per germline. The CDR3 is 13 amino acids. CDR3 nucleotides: TGTGCCAGCAGCTTGATTAACAATCAGCCCCAGCATTTT. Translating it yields CASSLINNQPQHF.

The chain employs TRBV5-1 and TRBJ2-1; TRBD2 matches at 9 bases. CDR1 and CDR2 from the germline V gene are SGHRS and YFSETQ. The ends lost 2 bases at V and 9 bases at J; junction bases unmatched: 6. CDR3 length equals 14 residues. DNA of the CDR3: TGCGCCAGCAGCTTCCGTAGCGGGAGTGTTGAGCAGTTCTTC. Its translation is CASSFRSGSVEQFF.

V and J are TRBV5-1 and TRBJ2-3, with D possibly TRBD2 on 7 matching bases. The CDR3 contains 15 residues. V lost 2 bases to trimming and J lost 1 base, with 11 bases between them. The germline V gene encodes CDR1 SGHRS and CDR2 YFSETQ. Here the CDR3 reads CASSLQGGGTDTQYF. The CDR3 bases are TGCGCCAGCAGCTTACAGGGAGGGGGCACAGATACGCAGTATTTT.

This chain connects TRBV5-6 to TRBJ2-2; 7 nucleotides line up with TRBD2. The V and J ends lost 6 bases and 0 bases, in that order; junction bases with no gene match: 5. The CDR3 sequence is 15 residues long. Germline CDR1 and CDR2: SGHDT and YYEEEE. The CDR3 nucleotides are TGTGCCAGCACCCGCGGGAGTTCGAACACCGGGGAGCTGTTTTTT. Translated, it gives CASTRGSSNTGELFF.

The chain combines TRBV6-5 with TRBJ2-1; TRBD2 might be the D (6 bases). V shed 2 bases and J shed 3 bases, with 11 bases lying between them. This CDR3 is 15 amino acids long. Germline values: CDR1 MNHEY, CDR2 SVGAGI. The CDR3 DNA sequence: TGTGCCAGCAGTTACCATAGGAGGGGCTACAATGAGCAGTTCTTC. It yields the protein CASSYHRRGYNEQFF.

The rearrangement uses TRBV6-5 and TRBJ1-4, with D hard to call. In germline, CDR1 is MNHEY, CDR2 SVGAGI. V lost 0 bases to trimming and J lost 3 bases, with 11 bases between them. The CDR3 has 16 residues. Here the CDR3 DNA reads TGTGCCAGCAGTTACTCATCATACATGTCTAATGAAAAACTGTTTTTT. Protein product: CASSYSSYMSNEKLFF.

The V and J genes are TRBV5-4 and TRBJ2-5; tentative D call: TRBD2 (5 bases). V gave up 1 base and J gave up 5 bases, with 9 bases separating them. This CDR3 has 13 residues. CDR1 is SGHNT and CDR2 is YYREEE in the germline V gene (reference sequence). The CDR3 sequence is CASSLLVAETQYF. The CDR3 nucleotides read TGTGCCAGCAGCTTGTTGGTAGCGGAGACCCAGTACTTC.

The CDR3: CASSYSLGGTLDSGNTIYF. CDR3 DNA sequence: TGTGCCAGCAGTTACTCGTTAGGCGGGACTCTGGATTCTGGAAACACCATATATTTT. The chain carries TRBV6-7 and TRBJ1-3; possibly TRBD1 for D (5 bases). TRBV6-7 is assigned to the ORF class and has an uncertain function. The CDR3 is made up of 19 amino acids. V lost 0 bases, J lost 1 base, and 19 bases lay in between.

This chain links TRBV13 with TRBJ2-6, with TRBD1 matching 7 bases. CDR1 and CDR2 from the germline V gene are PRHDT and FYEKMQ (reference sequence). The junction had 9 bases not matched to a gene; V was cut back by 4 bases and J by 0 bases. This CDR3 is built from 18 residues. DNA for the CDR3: TGTGCCAGCAGCTCAAAAAGGACAGGCCGCTCTGGGGCCAACGTCCTGACTTTC. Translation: CASSSKRTGRSGANVLTF.

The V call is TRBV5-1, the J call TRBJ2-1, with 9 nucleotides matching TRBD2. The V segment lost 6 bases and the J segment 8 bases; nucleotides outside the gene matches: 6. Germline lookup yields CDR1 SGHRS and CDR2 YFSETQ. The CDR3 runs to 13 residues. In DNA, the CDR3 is TGCGCCAGCAACCCTAGCGGGATGTATGAGCAGTTCTTC. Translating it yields CASNPSGMYEQFF.

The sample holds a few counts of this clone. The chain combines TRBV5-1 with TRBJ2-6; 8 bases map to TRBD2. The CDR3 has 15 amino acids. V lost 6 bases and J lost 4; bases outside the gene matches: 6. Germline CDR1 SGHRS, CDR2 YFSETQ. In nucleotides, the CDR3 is TGCGCCAGCACCAGCGGGAGCGGCGGGGCCAACGTCCTGACTTTC. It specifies CASTSGSGGANVLTF. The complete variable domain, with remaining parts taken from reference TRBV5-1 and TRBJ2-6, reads KAGVTQTPRYLIKTRGQQVTLSCSPISGHRSVSWYQQTPGQGLQFLFEYFSETQRNKGNFPGRFSGRQFSNSRSEMNVSTLELGDSALYLCASTSGSGGANVLTFGAGSRLTVL.

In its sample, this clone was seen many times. CDR3: CASSIGRLAITHSYEQYF. CDR3 DNA: TGTGCCAGTAGTATCGGTCGACTAGCCATCACACACTCCTACGAGCAGTACTTC. The V and J genes are TRBV19 and TRBJ2-7; 7 bases align to TRBD2. The CDR3 is made up of 18 amino acids. Germline V gene lookup returns CDR1 LNHDA and CDR2 SQIVND (reference sequence). Trimming cost V 3 bases and J 0 bases; bases outside gene matches: 14.

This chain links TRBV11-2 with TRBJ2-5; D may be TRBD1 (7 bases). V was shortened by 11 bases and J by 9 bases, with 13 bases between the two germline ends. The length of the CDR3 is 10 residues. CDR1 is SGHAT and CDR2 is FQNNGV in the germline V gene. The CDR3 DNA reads TGTGCCGGATGCAGGGGGGCCCAGTACTTC. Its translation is CAGCRGAQYF.

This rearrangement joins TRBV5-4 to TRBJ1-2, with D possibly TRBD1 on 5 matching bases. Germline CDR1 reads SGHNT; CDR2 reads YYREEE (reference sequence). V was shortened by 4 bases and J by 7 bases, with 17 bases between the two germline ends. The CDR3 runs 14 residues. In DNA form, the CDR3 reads TGTGCCAGCAGCCAAGCCGGCGCTACAGGTGGCTACACCTTC. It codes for CASSQAGATGGYTF.

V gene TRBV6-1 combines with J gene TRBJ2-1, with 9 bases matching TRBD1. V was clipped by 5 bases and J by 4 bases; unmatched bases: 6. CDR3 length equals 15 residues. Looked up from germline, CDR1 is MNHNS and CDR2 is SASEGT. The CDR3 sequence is CASSSGTGLYNEQFF. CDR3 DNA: TGTGCCAGCAGTTCCGGGACAGGGCTTTACAATGAGCAGTTCTTC.

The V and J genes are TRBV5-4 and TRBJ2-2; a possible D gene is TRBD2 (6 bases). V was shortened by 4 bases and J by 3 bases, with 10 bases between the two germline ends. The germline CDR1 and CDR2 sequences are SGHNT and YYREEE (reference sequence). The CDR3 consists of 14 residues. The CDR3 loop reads CASSRDSHTGELFF. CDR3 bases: TGTGCCAGCAGCCGGGACTCCCACACCGGGGAGCTGTTTTTT.

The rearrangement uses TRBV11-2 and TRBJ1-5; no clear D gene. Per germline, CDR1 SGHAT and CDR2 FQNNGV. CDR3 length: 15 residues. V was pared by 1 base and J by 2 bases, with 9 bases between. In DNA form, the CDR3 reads TGTGCCAGCAGCTTAGCCCGGCAGGGCAATCAGCCCCAGCATTTT. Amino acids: CASSLARQGNQPQHF.

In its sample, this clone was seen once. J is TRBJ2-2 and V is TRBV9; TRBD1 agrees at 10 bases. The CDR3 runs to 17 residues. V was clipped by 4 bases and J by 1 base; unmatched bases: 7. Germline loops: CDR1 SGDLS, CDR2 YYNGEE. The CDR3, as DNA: TGTGCCAGCAGCCCAGAATGGACAGGGGGGAACACCGGGGAGCTGTTTTTT. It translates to CASSPEWTGGNTGELFF.

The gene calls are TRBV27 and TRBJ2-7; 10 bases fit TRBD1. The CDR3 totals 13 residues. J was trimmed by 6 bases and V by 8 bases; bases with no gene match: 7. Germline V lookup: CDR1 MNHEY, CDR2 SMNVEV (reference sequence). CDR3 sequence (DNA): TGTGCCAGCGGCCTGACAGGGGGCTTCGAGCAGTACTTC. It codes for CASGLTGGFEQYF.